The rows below give T cell receptor beta chains drawn from one sample of a study of blood T cell repertoires in COVID-19. TCRdb keeps only in-frame clones here, not all; method: immunoSEQ multiplex PCR. This repertoire shows 300,000 or so clones, over 80% found once; its top ten account for approximately 1.5%. The specimen was peripheral blood. Receptors were obtained from a woman between 40 and 55 years old who had recovered from COVID-19. Both conserved end residues are part of each CDR3. The D gene is left open where the match is weak. Expanded clones are given a class, and other clones once, few, many or no size at all.

clone_size	v_call	j_call	d_call	cdr3_aa	cdr3_nt
NA	TRBV5-1	TRBJ2-7	NA	CASSLWLGDEQYF	TGCGCCAGCAGCTTATGGTTAGGGGACGAGCAGTACTTC
NA	TRBV30	TRBJ1-1	NA	CAWGGQMNTEAFF	TGTGCCTGGGGTGGGCAGATGAACACTGAAGCTTTCTTT
NA	TRBV5-6	TRBJ2-1	NA	CASSLGPGSYNEQFF	TGTGCCAGCAGCTTGGGCCCGGGCTCCTACAATGAGCAGTTCTTC
NA	TRBV5-3	TRBJ2-5	TRBD2	CASPFYWQRGNQETQYF	TGTGCCAGCCCGTTTTATTGGCAGCGGGGGAACCAAGAGACCCAGTACTTC
NA	TRBV7-9	TRBJ2-7	NA	CASSLVAGPSEQYF	TGTGCCAGCAGCTTAGTTGCGGGACCTAGCGAGCAGTACTTC
NA	TRBV7-8	TRBJ2-2	TRBD2	CASSLNLGLAGAGELFF	TGTGCCAGCAGCTTGAATTTGGGGCTAGCGGGGGCCGGGGAGCTGTTTTTT
NA	TRBV19	TRBJ2-6	TRBD1	CASSTSGTGSGANVLTF	TGTGCCAGTAGTACCTCCGGGACAGGCTCTGGGGCCAACGTCCTGACTTTC
NA	TRBV29-1	TRBJ1-1	TRBD1	CSGIRTGGITEAFF	TGCAGCGGAATCCGAACAGGGGGGATCACTGAAGCTTTCTTT
once	TRBV2	TRBJ2-5	TRBD1	CASSLRQGAVQETQYF	TGTGCCAGCAGTTTACGACAGGGTGCGGTTCAAGAGACCCAGTACTTC
NA	TRBV11-2	TRBJ2-7	TRBD1	CASQEQTGTYEQYF	TGTGCCAGCCAAGAACAGACAGGGACCTACGAGCAGTACTTC
NA	TRBV2	TRBJ2-7	TRBD1	CASSDQGAEAYF	TGTGCCAGCAGTGACCAGGGGGCTGAGGCATACTTC
NA	TRBV21-1	TRBJ1-5	NA	CASSWGQGANQPQHF	NA
NA	TRBV5-4	TRBJ2-3	TRBD2	CASSPGTSGGDTQYF	TGTGCCAGCAGCCCAGGGACTAGCGGGGGAGATACGCAGTATTTT
NA	TRBV12-3/TRBV12-4	TRBJ1-1	NA	CASSYGVNTEAFF	TGTGCCAGCAGTTACGGAGTGAACACTGAAGCTTTCTTT
NA	TRBV18	TRBJ2-2	TRBD1	CASSQEATGVTGELFF	TGTGCCAGCTCACAAGAAGCGACAGGGGTAACCGGGGAGCTGTTTTTT
few	TRBV6-4	TRBJ2-1	TRBD2	CASSETSGGLNEQFF	TGTGCCAGCAGTGAAACTAGCGGGGGGCTGAATGAGCAGTTCTTC
NA	TRBV20-1	TRBJ1-2	NA	CSAQNYGYTF	TGCAGTGCCCAGAACTATGGCTACACCTTC
NA	TRBV19	TRBJ1-1	TRBD1	CAWGNRGEAFF	TGTGCCTGGGGAAACAGGGGGGAAGCTTTCTTT
NA	TRBV7-3	TRBJ1-1	TRBD1	CASSYGLDRDPTEAFF	TGTGCCAGCAGTTATGGCCTCGACAGGGATCCCACTGAAGCTTTCTTT
NA	TRBV6-5	TRBJ1-3	NA	CASSFPGAGNTIYF	TGTGCCAGCAGTTTTCCCGGCGCGGGGAACACCATATATTTT
NA	TRBV5-1	TRBJ2-7	NA	CASSLQGYEQYF	TGCGCCAGCAGCTTGCAGGGCTACGAGCAGTACTTC
NA	TRBV5-6	TRBJ1-2	TRBD1	CASSFGWTGYDYGYTF	TGTGCCAGCAGCTTCGGTTGGACAGGGTACGACTATGGCTACACCTTC
NA	TRBV5-6	TRBJ1-5	NA	CASSRGGRGYGNQPQHF	TGTGCCAGCAGCCGGGGAGGACGCGGGTATGGCAATCAGCCCCAGCATTTT
NA	TRBV5-1	TRBJ1-1	TRBD1	CASRDTGGKAEAFF	TGCGCCAGCAGGGATACAGGGGGGAAAGCTGAAGCTTTCTTT
NA	TRBV23-1	TRBJ2-1	NA	CASSPAQGSPYNEQFF	TGCGCCAGCAGTCCAGCCCAGGGGAGCCCCTACAATGAGCAGTTCTTC
NA	TRBV2	TRBJ2-5	TRBD2	CASSPDRGGAETQYF	TGTGCCAGCAGTCCTGATCGGGGGGGAGCGGAGACCCAGTACTTC
once	TRBV7-2	TRBJ1-2	NA	CASSLLGLLQAGGADGYTF	TGTGCCAGCAGCTTATTGGGACTATTACAGGCTGGCGGGGCAGATGGCTACACCTTC
NA	TRBV19	TRBJ1-6	NA	CASSIRQGGNSPLHF	TGTGCCAGTAGTATCCGGCAGGGAGGGAATTCACCCCTCCACTTT
NA	TRBV6-5	TRBJ2-2	TRBD1	CASSRQGANTGELFF	TGTGCCAGCAGCAGACAGGGGGCGAACACCGGGGAGCTGTTTTTT
NA	TRBV9	TRBJ2-2	TRBD2	CASSVSGGRAGELFF	TGTGCCAGCAGCGTTAGCGGGGGGCGTGCAGGGGAGCTGTTTTTT
NA	TRBV19	TRBJ1-5	NA	CASSFAVKGPASFQPQHF	TGTGCCAGTAGCTTTGCGGTGAAAGGCCCCGCGTCTTTCCAGCCCCAGCATTTT
NA	TRBV5-4	TRBJ2-7	NA	CASSLRGEQYF	TGTGCCAGCAGCTTAAGGGGCGAGCAGTACTTC
once	TRBV9	TRBJ2-5	NA	CASSPWGGRETQYF	TGTGCCAGCAGCCCCTGGGGGGGGCGGGAGACCCAGTACTTC
NA	TRBV5-4	TRBJ2-5	NA	CASSLITEETQYF	TGTGCCAGCAGCTTGATAACAGAAGAGACCCAGTACTTC
NA	TRBV10-3	TRBJ2-5	NA	CAISQAAETQYF	TGTGCCATCAGCCAGGCCGCAGAGACCCAGTACTTC
NA	TRBV7-9	TRBJ2-1	NA	CASSLQGLQGEQFF	TGTGCCAGCAGCTTACAGGGCCTACAGGGTGAGCAGTTCTTC
few	TRBV7-2	TRBJ2-5	TRBD1	CASSSGQGPQETQYF	TGTGCCAGCAGCTCGGGACAGGGGCCCCAAGAGACCCAGTACTTC
NA	TRBV5-4	TRBJ2-1	NA	CASSMGTFLYNEQFF	TGTGCCAGCAGCATGGGGACTTTCCTGTACAATGAGCAGTTCTTC
NA	TRBV28	TRBJ2-7	TRBD1	CASGAPGQGYEQYF	TGTGCCAGCGGCGCCCCCGGACAGGGCTACGAGCAGTACTTC
NA	TRBV19	TRBJ2-3	NA	CASSIGGVDTQYF	TGTGCCAGTAGTATAGGGGGCGTAGATACGCAGTATTTT